This TCR beta chain was recorded in a study of blood T cells in healthy people across ages. Next came a second PCR, run for roughly 6 to 11 cycles, which used a sample-barcoded 5' primer along with a J-beta primer mix. Each cDNA molecule, via a template-switch adaptor with 12 random nucleotides, was tagged. TCRdb independently ran MiXCR on the 5' RACE reads; one entry per CDR3 protein. The data show more than 750,000 distinct CDR3 sequences, 25% to 30% seen once. V was clipped by 5 bases and J by 5 bases, with 14 bases between them. The CDR3 is 14 amino acids. The germline gives CDR1 MNHEY, CDR2 SMNVEV (reference sequence). This same sample was also taken into another study, of T cells of mothers and their children. In that study: TCR recombination output is shaped by thymic selection similarly in related and unrelated pairs.

The specimen was blood. This clonotype was sampled from a woman aged 40 to 50 in good health. This sequence joins TRBV27 and TRBJ2-3; D not resolved. The CDR3 bases are TGTGCCAGCAGTGGCACCCCCCTCGTAGATACGCAGTATTTT. Protein: CASSGTPLVDTQYF.